Shown below are 30 T cell receptor beta chains from a single sample sequenced in a study of lymphopenia after photon versus proton radiotherapy. Profiling relied on immunoSEQ multiplex PCR, and the TCRdb table lists in-frame clones only, not all of them. The table includes 40,000 or so clones, 90% to 95% detected once. The sample consisted of peripheral blood, taken from a patient treated with photon-based radiotherapy. The receptors stem from a man aged 55 to 70 with cholangiocarcinoma.

The chain links TRBV7-3 to TRBJ2-3; D unclear. The germline gives CDR1 SGHTA, CDR2 FQGTGA. The length of the CDR3 is 15 residues. Trimming removed 1 base at V and 0 bases at J, with 8 bases between. The CDR3 nucleotides are TGTGCCAGCAGCTTAATTGGCGGCAGCACAGATACGCAGTATTTT. This translates into CASSLIGGSTDTQYF.

The chain combines TRBV19 with TRBJ1-2, with a tentative D call TRBD1 (6 bases). Germline CDR1 LNHDA, CDR2 SQIVND (reference sequence). V gave up 3 bases and J gave up 0 bases, with 8 bases separating them. The length of the CDR3 is 14 residues. Written as DNA, the CDR3 is TGTGCCAGTAGTATCAAGGGGGCTAACTATGGCTACACCTTC. Its translation: CASSIKGANYGYTF.

This chain joins TRBV5-1 and TRBJ1-2, with 12 bases that match TRBD1. Germline V CDR1 and CDR2: SGHRS, YFSETQ. The CDR3 extends over 15 amino acids. Germline trimming cut 2 bases from V and 12 bases from J; bases unmatched to any gene: 11. In nucleotides, the CDR3 is TGCGCCAGCAGCTTAACTTCCGGGACAGGGGGCGCAGACACCTTC. Encoded protein: CASSLTSGTGGADTF.

The chain combines TRBV19 with TRBJ1-4, with unresolved D. V was trimmed by 6 bases and J by 8 bases, leaving 10 bases between them. CDR1 and CDR2 (germline): LNHDA, SQIVND (reference sequence). This CDR3 is 12 amino acids long. The CDR3 is CASRRRSEKLFF. CDR3 DNA: TGTGCCAGTAGGAGGAGGTCCGAAAAACTGTTTTTT.

This chain connects TRBV11-2 to TRBJ1-1; 8 bases fit TRBD1. V was clipped by 4 bases and J by 1 base; unmatched bases: 5. The germline gives CDR1 SGHAT, CDR2 FQNNGV. CDR3 length: 15 amino acids. The CDR3 loop reads CASSYTGQANTEAFF. The CDR3 bases are TGTGCCAGCAGCTATACGGGACAGGCGAACACTGAAGCTTTCTTT.

This clone has only one observation. The rearrangement uses TRBV14 and TRBJ1-2, with 8 bases aligning to TRBD1. The CDR3 is 18 amino acids. Per the germline V gene, CDR1 is SGHDN and CDR2 is FVKESK. V was pared by 3 bases and J by 1 base, with 13 bases of the junction left unmatched. This chain's CDR3 is CASSHGPGQVNFNYGYTF. CDR3 bases: TGTGCCAGCAGCCATGGACCGGGACAGGTCAACTTTAACTATGGCTACACCTTC.

The chain is built from TRBV4-2 and TRBJ1-1; 8 bases line up with TRBD1. This CDR3 has 14 amino acids. Looked up from germline, CDR1 is LGHNA and CDR2 is YNFKEQ. J lost 3 bases, V lost 5 bases, and 5 bases had no gene match. CDR3 in amino acids: CASSSLTGDTEAFF. The CDR3 DNA sequence: TGTGCCAGCAGCTCCCTGACAGGGGACACTGAAGCTTTCTTT.

V and J are TRBV6-6 and TRBJ1-4; no firm D call. Trimming shortened V by 0 bases and J by 7 bases, and 12 bases separated the two germline ends. Germline CDR1 is MNHNY and CDR2 is SVGAGI (reference sequence). CDR3 length equals 15 residues. Here the CDR3 DNA reads TGTGCCAGCAGTTACTCGAGGGTCTTGAGTGAAAAACTGTTTTTT. Its translation is CASSYSRVLSEKLFF.

The sample holds a few counts of this clone. V and J are TRBV5-6 and TRBJ2-2; the match to TRBD1 covers 8 bases. CDR3 length: 14 residues. V shed 4 bases and J 4 bases; nucleotides not matched to a gene: 3. CDR1 SGHDT and CDR2 YYEEEE come from the germline V gene. The CDR3 sequence is CASSLTGGTGELFF. In DNA, the CDR3 is TGTGCCAGCAGCCTAACAGGGGGCACCGGGGAGCTGTTTTTT.

The genes are TRBV7-8 and TRBJ2-7, with D maybe TRBD1 (6 bases). The CDR3 loop spans 14 amino acids. Germline V gene data show CDR1 as SGHVS and CDR2 as FQNEAQ. Between the trimmed V and J ends, which lost 5 bases and 3 bases, there was a span of 14 bases. The CDR3 is CASSLGQSLYEQYF. CDR3 in DNA: TGTGCCAGCAGCCTGGGACAAAGCCTCTACGAGCAGTACTTC.

The chain uses TRBV7-2 and TRBJ2-7; D uncertain. Germline V gene sequence: CDR1 SGHTA, CDR2 FQGNSA. The CDR3 is made up of 14 amino acids. Trimming took off 1 base at V and 6 bases at J, with 13 bases between the two ends. In DNA form, the CDR3 reads TGTGCCAGCAGCTTAGAATTGGCAGCCGTCGAGCAGTACTTC. Protein sequence: CASSLELAAVEQYF.

CDR3 residues: CASSLEAGLATDTQYF. Written as DNA, the CDR3 is TGTGCCAGCAGCTTAGAGGCGGGACTAGCGACAGATACGCAGTATTTT. The chain couples TRBV7-3 to TRBJ2-3, with TRBD2 matching 10 bases. Germline V gene data show CDR1 as SGHTA and CDR2 as FQGTGA. Trimming cost V 2 bases and J 3 bases; bases outside gene matches: 5. This CDR3 region has 16 residues.

The chain recombines TRBV10-3 with TRBJ2-2; 7 positions agree with TRBD1. The CDR3 loop spans 15 amino acids. The germline V gene has CDR1 ENHRY and CDR2 SYGVKD. The V and J ends lost 7 bases and 4 bases, in that order; junction bases with no gene match: 9. The DNA of the CDR3 is TGTGCCATCATGATTGGGGACAGCCGCACCGGGGAGCTGTTTTTT. This codes for CAIMIGDSRTGELFF.

The gene calls are TRBV6-5 and TRBJ1-1, with a possible D match to TRBD1 (6 bases). V shed 0 bases and J shed 8 bases, with 10 bases lying between them. This CDR3 is 13 amino acids long. The germline V gene encodes CDR1 MNHEY and CDR2 SVGAGI. CDR3 protein: CASSYSTGTEAFF. The CDR3 region has the DNA TGTGCCAGCAGTTACTCAACGGGGACAGAAGCTTTCTTT.

A note on this clone: This same CDR3 is encoded by further DNA sequences in the sample. V is TRBV2 and J is TRBJ2-1; no reliable D call. Germline loops: CDR1 SNHLY, CDR2 FYNNEI. The CDR3 totals 13 residues. V was clipped by 0 bases and J by 4 bases, with 4 bases between them. The CDR3 loop is CASSEAGYNEQFF. CDR3 DNA sequence: TGTGCCAGCAGTGAAGCCGGGTACAATGAGCAGTTCTTC.

J is TRBJ2-1 and V is TRBV28; 12 nucleotides agree with TRBD1. CDR3 length equals 15 residues. CDR1 and CDR2 from the germline V gene are MDHEN and SYDVKM. Trimming removed 5 bases from V and 9 bases from J; junction bases left unmatched: 8. CDR3 loop: CASSLIGTGGIEQFF. The DNA for the CDR3 is TGTGCCAGCAGTCTTATCGGGACAGGGGGCATTGAGCAGTTCTTC.

The V call is TRBV9, the J call TRBJ2-3; D unresolved. V gave up 7 bases and J gave up 4 bases, with 10 bases separating them. The germline CDR1 and CDR2 sequences are SGDLS and YYNGEE. The CDR3 contains 12 residues. The DNA of the CDR3 is TGTGCCAGCCGGGCCGTTTCAGATACGCAGTATTTT. It yields the protein CASRAVSDTQYF.

The J gene is TRBJ2-7, the V gene TRBV5-8; 9 bases fit TRBD2. The CDR3 totals 15 residues. Per germline, CDR1 SGHTS and CDR2 YDEGEE. V lost 0 bases, J lost 3 bases, and 4 bases stayed unmatched. The CDR3, as DNA: TGTGCCAGCAGCTTGGCCCTAGCGGGATACTACGAGCAGTACTTC. It codes for CASSLALAGYYEQYF. The entire variable domain, with the rest obtained from reference TRBV5-8 and TRBJ2-7, is as follows: EAGVTQSPTHLIKTRGQQATLRCSPISGHTSVYWYQQALGLGLQFLLWYDEGEERNRGNFPPRFSGRQFPNYSSELNVNALELEDSALYLCASSLALAGYYEQYFGPGTRLTVT.

The rearrangement links TRBV14 to TRBJ2-3; D gene unclear. The V gene lost 2 bases and the J gene lost 1 base, with 7 bases spanning the gap. The CDR3 has 14 residues. Looked up from germline, CDR1 is SGHDN and CDR2 is FVKESK. The CDR3 nucleotides read TGTGCCAGCAGCCAAATGCTGCGCACAGATACGCAGTATTTT. Its protein is CASSQMLRTDTQYF.

This chain joins TRBV19 and TRBJ1-1, with TRBD1 matching 8 bases. This CDR3 has 14 residues. Germline values: CDR1 LNHDA, CDR2 SQIVND (reference sequence). The junction had 5 bases not matched to a gene; V was cut back by 4 bases and J by 4 bases. The CDR3 protein is CASSKGQAFTEAFF. CDR3 DNA: TGTGCCAGTAGTAAGGGACAGGCTTTCACTGAAGCTTTCTTT.

This clone was observed a single time. The V call is TRBV4-2, the J call TRBJ2-1; 9 bases agree with TRBD2. Per the germline V gene, CDR1 is LGHNA and CDR2 is YNFKEQ. The CDR3 contains 16 residues. V lost 0 bases to trimming and J lost 5 bases; unmatched junction nucleotides: 5. The CDR3 here is CASSQERLAGDNEQFF. The CDR3 nucleotides are TGTGCCAGCAGCCAAGAGAGGTTAGCGGGAGACAATGAGCAGTTCTTC.

The gene calls are TRBV12-5 and TRBJ2-7; no definite D call. From germline, CDR1 is LGHNT and CDR2 FRNRAP. The length of the CDR3 is 12 residues. Trimming took 2 bases from V and 7 from J, leaving 9 bases between them. Here the CDR3 reads CASGLLSLEQYF. DNA for the CDR3: TGTGCTAGTGGTTTGCTCTCTTTGGAGCAGTACTTC. The variable domain in full, with the rest retrieved from reference TRBV12-5 and TRBJ2-7, is DARVTQTPRHKVTEMGQEVTMRCQPILGHNTVFWYRQTMMQGLELLAYFRNRAPLDDSGMPKDRFSAEMPDATLATLKIQPSEPRDSAVYFCASGLLSLEQYFGPGTRLTVT.

The gene calls are TRBV6-5 and TRBJ2-1, with 9 bases matching TRBD2. The J segment lost 6 bases and the V segment lost 8 bases, leaving 11 bases of the junction unmatched. This CDR3 spans 15 amino acids. Germline loops: CDR1 MNHEY, CDR2 SVGAGI. The CDR3 nucleotides are TGTGCCAGCGGGCGGGAGGGCCGATCGAGCAATGAGCAGTTCTTC. It translates to CASGREGRSSNEQFF.

This chain links TRBV7-6 with TRBJ1-2; D call uncertain. This CDR3 comprises 15 residues. Germline CDR1 reads SGHVS; CDR2 reads FNYEAQ. V shed 0 bases and J shed 2 bases, with 10 bases lying between them. In nucleotides, the CDR3 is TGTGCCAGCAGCTTAGCGCCAGATATAAACTATGGCTACACCTTC. Translating gives CASSLAPDINYGYTF.

The count of this clone is one. The chain uses TRBV27 and TRBJ2-1, with 9 bases matching TRBD1. The CDR3 has 14 amino acids. CDR1 is MNHEY, CDR2 SMNVEV, per germline (reference sequence). The junction had 7 bases not matched to a gene; V was cut back by 6 bases and J by 7 bases. The CDR3 bases are TGTGCCAGCAGCTGGACAGGGACAGGGAATGAGCAGTTCTTC. Amino acids: CASSWTGTGNEQFF.

The chain is built from TRBV27 and TRBJ2-2; 8 bases line up with TRBD2. J was trimmed by 4 bases and V by 7 bases; bases with no gene match: 14. Germline V gives CDR1 MNHEY, CDR2 SMNVEV (reference sequence). The CDR3 is made up of 17 amino acids. CDR3 nucleotides: TGTGCCAGCACCCGGCCGGGGGGGCCCCCGATCACCGGGGAGCTGTTTTTT. Encoded protein: CASTRPGGPPITGELFF.

This sequence joins TRBV19 and TRBJ1-4; D not resolved. CDR1 and CDR2 (germline): LNHDA, SQIVND (reference sequence). The CDR3 totals 14 residues. The V and J ends lost 5 bases and 13 bases respectively, with 20 bases between them. The CDR3 loop reads CASSPSGPQGRLFF. In nucleotides, the CDR3 is TGTGCCAGTAGTCCATCCGGGCCCCAAGGAAGACTGTTTTTT.

The V call is TRBV2, the J call TRBJ1-1; 8 positions match TRBD1. Trimming at V came to 5 bases and at J to 4 bases, leaving 6 bases not matched to a gene. CDR1 is SNHLY, CDR2 FYNNEI, per germline. This CDR3 contains 14 residues. Written as DNA, the CDR3 is TGTGCCAGCAGTTTTACAGGGGGGAGCACTGAAGCTTTCTTT. As protein: CASSFTGGSTEAFF.

V usage is TRBV2 and J usage is TRBJ2-7; TRBD2 is a possible D gene (6 bases). Germline values: CDR1 SNHLY, CDR2 FYNNEI. Trimming took off 7 bases at V and 3 bases at J, with 7 bases between the two ends. The CDR3 extends over 11 amino acids. The CDR3 protein is CASKEGYEQYF. CDR3 nucleotide sequence: TGTGCCAGCAAGGAGGGCTACGAGCAGTACTTC.

The chain joins TRBV4-3 to TRBJ1-2, with D possibly matching TRBD1 (5 bases). V was clipped by 0 bases and J by 4 bases, with 15 bases between them. The CDR3 consists of 16 residues. CDR1 and CDR2 from the germline V gene are LGHNA and YSLEER. The CDR3 sequence: CASSQDGGRAIYGYTF. The CDR3 region has the DNA TGCGCCAGCAGCCAAGATGGGGGGAGGGCAATCTATGGCTACACCTTC.